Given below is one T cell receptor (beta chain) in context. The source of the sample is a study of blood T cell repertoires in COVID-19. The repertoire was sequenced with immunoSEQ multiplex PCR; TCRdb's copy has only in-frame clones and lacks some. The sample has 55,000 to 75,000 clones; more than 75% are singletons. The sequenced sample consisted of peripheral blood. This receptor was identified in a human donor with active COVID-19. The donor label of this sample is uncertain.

DNA of the CDR3: TGTGCCAGCAGTTCACAGGATAATTCACCCCTCCACTTT. The encoded protein is CASSSQDNSPLHF. The chain links TRBV27 to TRBJ1-6, with a possible D match to TRBD1 (5 bases). V lost 4 bases and J lost 5, with 6 bases in between. The CDR3 is made up of 13 amino acids. CDR1 MNHEY and CDR2 SMNVEV come from the germline V gene (reference sequence).